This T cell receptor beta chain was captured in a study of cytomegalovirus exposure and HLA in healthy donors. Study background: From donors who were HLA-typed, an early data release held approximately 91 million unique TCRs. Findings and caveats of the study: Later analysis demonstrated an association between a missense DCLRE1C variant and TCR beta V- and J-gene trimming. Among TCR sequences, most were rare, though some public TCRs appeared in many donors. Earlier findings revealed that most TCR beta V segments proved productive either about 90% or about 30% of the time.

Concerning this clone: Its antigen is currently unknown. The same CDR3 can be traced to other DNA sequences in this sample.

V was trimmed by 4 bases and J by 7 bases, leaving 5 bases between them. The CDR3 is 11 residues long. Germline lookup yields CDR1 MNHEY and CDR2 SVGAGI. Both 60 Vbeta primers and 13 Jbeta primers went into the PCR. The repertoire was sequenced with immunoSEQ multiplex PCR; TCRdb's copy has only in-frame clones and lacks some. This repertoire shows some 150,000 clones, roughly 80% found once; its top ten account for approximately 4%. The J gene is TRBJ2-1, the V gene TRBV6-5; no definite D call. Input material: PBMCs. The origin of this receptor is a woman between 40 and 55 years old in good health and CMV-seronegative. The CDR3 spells CASSFLNEQFF. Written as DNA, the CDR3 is TGTGCCAGCAGTTTCTTGAATGAGCAGTTCTTC.